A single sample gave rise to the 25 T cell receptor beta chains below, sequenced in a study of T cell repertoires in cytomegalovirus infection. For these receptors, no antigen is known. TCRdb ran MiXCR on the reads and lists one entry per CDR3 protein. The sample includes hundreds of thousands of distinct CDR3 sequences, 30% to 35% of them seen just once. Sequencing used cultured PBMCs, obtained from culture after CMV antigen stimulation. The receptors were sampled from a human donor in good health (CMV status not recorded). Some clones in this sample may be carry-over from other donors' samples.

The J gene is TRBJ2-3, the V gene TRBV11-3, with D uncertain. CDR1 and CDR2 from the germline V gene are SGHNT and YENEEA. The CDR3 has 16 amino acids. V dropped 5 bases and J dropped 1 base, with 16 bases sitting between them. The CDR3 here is CASSKAPSYGTDTQYF. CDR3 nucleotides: TGTGCCAGCAGCAAGGCTCCTTCCTATGGCACAGATACGCAGTATTTT. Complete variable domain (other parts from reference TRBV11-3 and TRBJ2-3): EAGVVQSPRYKIIEKKQPVAFWCNPISGHNTLYWYLQNLGQGPELLIRYENEEAVDDSQLPKDRFSAERLKGVDSTLKIQPAELGDSAVYLCASSKAPSYGTDTQYFGPGTRLTVL.

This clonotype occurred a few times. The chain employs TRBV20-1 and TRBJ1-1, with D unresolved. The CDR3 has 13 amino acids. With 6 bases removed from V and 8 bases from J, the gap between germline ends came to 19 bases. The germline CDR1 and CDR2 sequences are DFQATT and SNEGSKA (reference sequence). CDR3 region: CSARPSVSAEAFF. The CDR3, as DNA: TGCAGTGCCAGGCCGAGTGTGTCAGCAGAAGCTTTCTTT.

The CDR3 nucleotides are TGTGCCAGCAGTCCTAGTCCCTACTCCTACAATGAGCAGTTCTTC. Its translation is CASSPSPYSYNEQFF. V is TRBV6-2 or TRBV6-3 and J is TRBJ2-1; D call uncertain. Trimming cost V 5 bases and J 0 bases, with 11 bases left between them. The CDR3 consists of 15 residues. The germline CDR1 and CDR2 sequences are MNHEY and SVGEGT.

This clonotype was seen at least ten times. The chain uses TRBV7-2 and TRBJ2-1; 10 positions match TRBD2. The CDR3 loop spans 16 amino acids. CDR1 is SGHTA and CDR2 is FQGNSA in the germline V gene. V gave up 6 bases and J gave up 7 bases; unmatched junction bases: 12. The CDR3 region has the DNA TGTGCCAGCAGAAAAGCTCTAGCGGGGGTGGGTAATGAGCAGTTCTTC. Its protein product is CASRKALAGVGNEQFF.

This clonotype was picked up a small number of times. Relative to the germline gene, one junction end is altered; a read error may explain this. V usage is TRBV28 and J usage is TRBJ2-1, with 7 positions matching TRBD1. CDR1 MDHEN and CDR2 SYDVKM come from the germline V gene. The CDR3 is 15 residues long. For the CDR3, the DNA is TGTGCCAGCACTTTACCCGGGACAGTCCTCAATGAGCAGTTCTTC. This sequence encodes CASTLPGTVLNEQFF.

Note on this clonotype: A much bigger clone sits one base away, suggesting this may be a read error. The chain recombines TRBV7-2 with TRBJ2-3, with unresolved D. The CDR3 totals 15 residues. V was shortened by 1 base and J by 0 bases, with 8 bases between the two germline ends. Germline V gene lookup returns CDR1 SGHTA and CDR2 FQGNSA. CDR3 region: CASSLELASTDTQYF. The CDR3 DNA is TGTGCCAGCAGCTTAGAGCTGGCTAGCACAGATACGCAGTATTTT.

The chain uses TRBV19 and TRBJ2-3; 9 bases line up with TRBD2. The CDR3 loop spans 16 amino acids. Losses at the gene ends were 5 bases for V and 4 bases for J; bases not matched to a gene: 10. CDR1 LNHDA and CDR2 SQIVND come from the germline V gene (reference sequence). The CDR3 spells CASSLGAGGFADTQYF. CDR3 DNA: TGTGCCAGTAGTTTGGGAGCGGGAGGATTCGCAGATACGCAGTATTTT.

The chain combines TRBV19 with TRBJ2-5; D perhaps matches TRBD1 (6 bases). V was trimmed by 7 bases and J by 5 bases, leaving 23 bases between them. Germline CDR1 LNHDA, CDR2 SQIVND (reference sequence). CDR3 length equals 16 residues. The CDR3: CASIPHQQGVGETQYF. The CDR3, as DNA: TGTGCCAGTATCCCCCACCAACAGGGTGTCGGGGAGACCCAGTACTTC.

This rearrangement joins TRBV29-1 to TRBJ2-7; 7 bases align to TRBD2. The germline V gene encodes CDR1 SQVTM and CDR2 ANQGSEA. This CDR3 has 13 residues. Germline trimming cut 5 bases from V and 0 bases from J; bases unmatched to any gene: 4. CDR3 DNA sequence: TGCAGCGTTAGGACTAGTGTCTCCTACGAGCAGTACTTC. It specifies CSVRTSVSYEQYF.

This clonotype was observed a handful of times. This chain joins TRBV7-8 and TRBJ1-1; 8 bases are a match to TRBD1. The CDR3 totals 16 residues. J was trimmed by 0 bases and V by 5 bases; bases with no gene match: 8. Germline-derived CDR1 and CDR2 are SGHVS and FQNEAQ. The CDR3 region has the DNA TGTGCCAGCAGCCAAGCGGGGGACAGGTTGAACACTGAAGCTTTCTTT. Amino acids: CASSQAGDRLNTEAFF.

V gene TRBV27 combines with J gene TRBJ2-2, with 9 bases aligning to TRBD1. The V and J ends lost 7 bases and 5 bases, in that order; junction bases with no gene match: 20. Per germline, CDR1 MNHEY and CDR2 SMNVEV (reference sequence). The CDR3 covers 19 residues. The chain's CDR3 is CASTQSLSTGGTVTGELFF. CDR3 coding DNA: TGTGCCAGCACCCAATCCCTTTCGACAGGGGGAACTGTTACCGGGGAGCTGTTTTTT.

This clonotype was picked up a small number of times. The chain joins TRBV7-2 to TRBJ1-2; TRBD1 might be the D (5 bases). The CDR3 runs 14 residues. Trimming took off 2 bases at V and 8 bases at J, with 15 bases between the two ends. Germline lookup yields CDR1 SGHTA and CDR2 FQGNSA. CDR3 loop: CASSLPVFGGGYTF. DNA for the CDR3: TGTGCCAGCAGCTTACCTGTCTTCGGGGGGGGCTACACCTTC.

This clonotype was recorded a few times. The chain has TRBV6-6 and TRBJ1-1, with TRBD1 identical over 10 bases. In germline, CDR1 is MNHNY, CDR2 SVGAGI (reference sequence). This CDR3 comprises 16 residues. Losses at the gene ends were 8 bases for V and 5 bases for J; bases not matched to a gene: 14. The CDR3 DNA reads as TGTGCCAGCCTCAGGGACAGGGGTCTCCGACGGACTGAAGCTTTCTTT. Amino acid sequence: CASLRDRGLRRTEAFF.

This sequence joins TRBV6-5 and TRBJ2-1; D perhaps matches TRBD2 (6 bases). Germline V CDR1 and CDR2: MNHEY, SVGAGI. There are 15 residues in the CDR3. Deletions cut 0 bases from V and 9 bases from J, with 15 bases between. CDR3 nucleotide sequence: TGTGCCAGCAGTTACTCTTCGCGGAGGGACCGTGAGCAGTTCTTC. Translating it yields CASSYSSRRDREQFF.

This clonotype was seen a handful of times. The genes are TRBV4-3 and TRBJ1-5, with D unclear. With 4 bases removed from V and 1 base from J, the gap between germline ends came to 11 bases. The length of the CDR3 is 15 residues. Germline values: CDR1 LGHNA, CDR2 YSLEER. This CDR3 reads CASSPRRESNQPQHF. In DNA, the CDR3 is TGCGCCAGCAGCCCCCGACGGGAGAGCAATCAGCCCCAGCATTTT.

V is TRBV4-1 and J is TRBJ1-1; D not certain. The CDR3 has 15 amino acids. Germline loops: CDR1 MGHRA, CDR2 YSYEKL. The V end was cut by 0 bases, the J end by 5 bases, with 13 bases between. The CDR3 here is CASSQEVRVRTEAFF. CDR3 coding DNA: TGCGCCAGCAGCCAAGAAGTAAGGGTAAGGACTGAAGCTTTCTTT.

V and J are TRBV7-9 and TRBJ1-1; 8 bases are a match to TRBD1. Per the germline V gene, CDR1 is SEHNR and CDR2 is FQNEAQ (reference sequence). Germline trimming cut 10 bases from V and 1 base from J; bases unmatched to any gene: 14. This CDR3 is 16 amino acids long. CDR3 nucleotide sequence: TGTGCCATAACGCTAGGGACAGGAGATCGGAACACTGAAGCTTTCTTT. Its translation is CAITLGTGDRNTEAFF.

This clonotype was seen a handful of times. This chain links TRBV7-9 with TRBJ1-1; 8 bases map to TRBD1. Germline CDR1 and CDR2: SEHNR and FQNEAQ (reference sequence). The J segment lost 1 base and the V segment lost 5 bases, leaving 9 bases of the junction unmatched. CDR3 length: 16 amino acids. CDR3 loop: CASSPGAGGANTEAFF. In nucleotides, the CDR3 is TGTGCCAGCAGCCCAGGGGCAGGGGGCGCGAACACTGAAGCTTTCTTT. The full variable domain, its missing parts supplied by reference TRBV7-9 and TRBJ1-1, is DTGVSQNPRHKITKRGQNVTFRCDPISEHNRLYWYRQTLGQGPEFLTYFQNEAQLEKSRLLSDRFSAERPKGSFSTLEIQRTEQGDSAMYLCASSPGAGGANTEAFFGQGTRLTVV.

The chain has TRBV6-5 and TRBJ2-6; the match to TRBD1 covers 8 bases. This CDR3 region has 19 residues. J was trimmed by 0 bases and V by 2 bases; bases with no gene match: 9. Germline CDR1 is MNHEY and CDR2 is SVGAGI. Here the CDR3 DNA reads TGTGCCAGCAGTTACCGCCAGGGGGCGCGGTTCTCTGGGGCCAACGTCCTGACTTTC. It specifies CASSYRQGARFSGANVLTF.

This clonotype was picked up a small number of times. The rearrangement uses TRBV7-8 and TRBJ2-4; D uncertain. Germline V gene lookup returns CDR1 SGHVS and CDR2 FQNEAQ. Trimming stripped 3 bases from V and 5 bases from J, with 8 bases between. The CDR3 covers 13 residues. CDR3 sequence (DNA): TGTGCCAGCAGCTTGACGGAACAAAACATTCAGTACTTC. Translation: CASSLTEQNIQYF. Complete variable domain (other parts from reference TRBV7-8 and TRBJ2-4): GAGVSQSPRYKVAKRGQDVALRCDPISGHVSLFWYQQALGQGPEFLTYFQNEAQLDKSGLPSDRFFAERPEGSVSTLKIQRTQQEDSAVYLCASSLTEQNIQYFGAGTRLSVL.

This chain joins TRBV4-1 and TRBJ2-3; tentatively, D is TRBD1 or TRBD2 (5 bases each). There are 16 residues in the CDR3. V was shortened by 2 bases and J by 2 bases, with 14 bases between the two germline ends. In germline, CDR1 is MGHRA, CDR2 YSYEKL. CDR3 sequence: CASSQPPAGTTDTQYF. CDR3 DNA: TGCGCCAGCAGCCAACCTCCGGCAGGGACCACAGATACGCAGTATTTT.

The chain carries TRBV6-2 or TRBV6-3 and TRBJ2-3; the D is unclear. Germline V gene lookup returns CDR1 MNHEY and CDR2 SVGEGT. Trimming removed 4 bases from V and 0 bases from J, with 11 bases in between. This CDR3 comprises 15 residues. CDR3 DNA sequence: TGTGCCAGCAGTTCCTATGGGTCAAGCACAGATACGCAGTATTTT. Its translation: CASSSYGSSTDTQYF.

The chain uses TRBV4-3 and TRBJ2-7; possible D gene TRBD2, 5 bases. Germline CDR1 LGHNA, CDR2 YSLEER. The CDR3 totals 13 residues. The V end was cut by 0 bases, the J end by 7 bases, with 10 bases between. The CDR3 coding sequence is TGCGCCAGCAGCCAAGATGAAAGGGAGGAGCAGTACTTC. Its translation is CASSQDEREEQYF.

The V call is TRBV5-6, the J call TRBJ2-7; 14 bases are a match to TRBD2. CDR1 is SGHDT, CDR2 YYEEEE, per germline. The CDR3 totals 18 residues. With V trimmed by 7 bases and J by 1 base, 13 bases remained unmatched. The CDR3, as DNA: TGTGCCAGCGGACTAGCGGGAGGTATGGGAGGTAGGTCCTACGAGCAGTACGTC. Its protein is CASGLAGGMGGRSYEQYV.

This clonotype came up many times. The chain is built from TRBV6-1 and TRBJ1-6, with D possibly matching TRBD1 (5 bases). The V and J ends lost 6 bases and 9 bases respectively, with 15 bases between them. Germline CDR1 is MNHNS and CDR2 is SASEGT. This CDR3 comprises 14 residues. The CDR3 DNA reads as TGTGCCAGCAGACCCGATGGGGGGTTTTCACCCCTCCACTTT. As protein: CASRPDGGFSPLHF.